This entry is about one T cell receptor (beta chain). Its antigen is unidentified. Described time point: baseline pretreatment blood. Regarding treatment: 15 Gy SBRT to primary tumor, nephrectomy 4 weeks later. Serial blood draws occurred at baseline and 2 and 4 weeks post-SBRT. This renal cell carcinoma was of the clear cell type. Generated by immunoSEQ multiplex PCR, the TCRdb table keeps only in-frame clones and is missing some. Among 150,000 or so clones, 88% were seen once, and the ten largest hold 3.5% to 5%. V was clipped by 8 bases and J by 9 bases; unmatched bases: 15. This CDR3 region has 16 residues. Germline lookup yields CDR1 SGHTA and CDR2 FQGNSA. The data are from a study of radiation and T cells in renal cell carcinoma. The study's findings and limits: Baseline intratumoral clonotype presence is unknown without pretreatment biopsies. In blood, top tumor clones expanded by 2 weeks, shrinking by 4.

The chain is built from TRBV7-2 and TRBJ1-6; 8 bases align to TRBD1. The source was blood, collected from a patient whose treatment included radiotherapy and nephrectomy. The origin of this receptor is a woman in her 70s with renal cell carcinoma. CDR3 in DNA: TGTGCCAGCTCTCCACAGGGGACAGGAGGTTTTTCACCCCTCCACTTT. It specifies CASSPQGTGGFSPLHF.